The clone carrying this T cell receptor beta chain was seen only once. Sample treatment: randomized to nivolumab then ipilimumab (arm A) or the reverse (arm B). None of the patients previously received DNA-damaging chemotherapy. CDR3 length equals 15 residues. The V gene's germline CDR1 is SGHTA and CDR2 FQGNSA. Trimming cost V 6 bases and J 1 base; bases outside gene matches: 6. Assay used: immunoSEQ multiplex PCR; TCRdb lists only in-frame clones, some missing. This table has 10,000 to 15,000 clones, around 65% appearing once. These data originate in a study of sequential checkpoint blockade in melanoma. At the level of the study: Randomization was 1:1 between first-line nivolumab→ipilimumab and ipilimumab→nivolumab.

V and J are TRBV7-2 and TRBJ2-1; 7 bases are shared with TRBD2. The sequence was collected from a human donor with melanoma. The input for sequencing was CD8+ T cells sorted from blood (inferred from file names), taken from a patient given nivolumab and ipilimumab in sequence. The CDR3 DNA sequence: TGTGCCAGCAGTACCGGGACTACTTCCTACAATGAGCAGTTCTTC. Residues: CASSTGTTSYNEQFF. Combining the CDR3 with reference TRBV7-2 and TRBJ2-1 gives the whole variable domain GAGVSQSPSNKVTEKGKDVELRCDPISGHTALYWYRQSLGQGLEFLIYFQGNSAPDKSGLPSDRFSAERTGGSVSTLTIQRTQQEDSAVYLCASSTGTTSYNEQFFGPGTRLTVL.